The present T cell receptor beta chain was sequenced within a study of OX40 agonist ivuxolimab in advanced cancers. The overall study: Ivuxolimab, which is an agonistic anti-OX40 (CD134) antibody, was administered to the patients. Patients were infused with ivuxolimab every 2 weeks at 0.01 to 10 mg/kg.

As regards this clone: Its antigen remains unidentified.

Produced via immunoSEQ multiplex PCR; TCRdb's table is partial and in-frame only. The sample records about 150,000 clones, 85% to 95% being singletons. Study observations and caveats: At 0.1 to 3.0 mg/kg and by week 6, clonal expansion occurred in CD4+ and CD8+ blood T cells.

Autoimmune disease history or systemic immunosuppression disqualified patients. Sample: CD4+ or CD8+ T cells sorted from blood, taken in a trial of the OX40 agonist ivuxolimab. This TCR was recovered from an adult with an advanced solid tumor such as melanoma, head and neck, liver or kidney cancer.

The CDR3 sequence: CASRGSEQYF. Here the CDR3 DNA reads TGTGCCAGCAGGGGTTCCGAGCAGTACTTC. This sequence joins TRBV5-6 and TRBJ2-7; D unclear. The CDR3 is made up of 10 amino acids. Germline V lookup: CDR1 SGHDT, CDR2 YYEEEE. V lost 5 bases and J 6 bases, leaving 6 bases between the germline ends.